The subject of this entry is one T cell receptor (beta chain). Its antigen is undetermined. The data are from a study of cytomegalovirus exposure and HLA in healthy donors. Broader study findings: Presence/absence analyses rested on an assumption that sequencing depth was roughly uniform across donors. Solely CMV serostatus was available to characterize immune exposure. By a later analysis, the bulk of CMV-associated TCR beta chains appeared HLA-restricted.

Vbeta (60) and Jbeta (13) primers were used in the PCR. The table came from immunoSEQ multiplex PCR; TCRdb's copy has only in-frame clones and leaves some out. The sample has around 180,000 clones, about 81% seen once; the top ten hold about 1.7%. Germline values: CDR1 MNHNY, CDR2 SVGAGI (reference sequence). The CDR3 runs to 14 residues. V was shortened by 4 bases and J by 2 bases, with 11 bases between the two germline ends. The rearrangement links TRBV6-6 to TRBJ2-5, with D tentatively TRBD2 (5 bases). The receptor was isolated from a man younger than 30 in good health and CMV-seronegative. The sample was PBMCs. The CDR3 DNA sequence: TGTGCCAGCAGTTTTCACAGAGGGCAAGAGACCCAGTACTTC. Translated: CASSFHRGQETQYF.